The rows below give T cell receptor beta chains drawn from one sample of a study of T cell responses to AZD1222 COVID-19 vaccine. Profiling relied on immunoSEQ multiplex PCR, and the TCRdb table lists in-frame clones only, not all of them. Seen here are approximately 93,000 clones, around nine tenths observed once, and the top ten hold just over 5.5%. The specimen was peripheral blood, collected 28 days after the second AZD1222 dose. Receptors originate from an adult who received the AZD1222 COVID-19 vaccine. The CDR3 runs from the conserved cysteine through the conserved F or W. Fields, in order: J gene, CDR3 length, D gene, V gene, clone size, CDR3 protein. A D gene is named only where the DNA matches it firmly. The size field is filled for only some rows; it gives once, few, many or a size class.

J: TRBJ2-1; length: 13; D: .; V: TRBV12-5; size: .; CDR3: CASGLSLYNEQFF
J: TRBJ1-5; length: 15; D: .; V: TRBV5-1; size: .; CDR3: CASSLTGGDNQPQHF
J: TRBJ1-6; length: 15; D: TRBD1; V: TRBV6-1; size: .; CDR3: CASSEAPQGSSPLHF
J: TRBJ1-1; length: 14; D: .; V: TRBV4-2; size: .; CDR3: CASSPRTENTEAFF
J: TRBJ2-2; length: 16; D: .; V: TRBV7-2; size: once; CDR3: CASSSRLVPNTGELFF
J: TRBJ1-3; length: 15; D: TRBD1; V: TRBV15; size: .; CDR3: CATSRDRGTGNTIYF
J: TRBJ1-6; length: 13; D: .; V: TRBV14; size: .; CDR3: CASRAGNNSPLHF
J: TRBJ1-6; length: 14; D: .; V: TRBV19; size: .; CDR3: CASSLTARGSPLHF
J: TRBJ1-2; length: 12; D: .; V: TRBV12-5; size: once; CDR3: CASALQVYGYTF
J: TRBJ1-1; length: 16; D: .; V: TRBV5-4; size: few; CDR3: CASSPGGGGMNTEAFF
J: TRBJ1-2; length: 14; D: .; V: TRBV4-1; size: .; CDR3: CASSQDRGDYGYTF
J: TRBJ1-1; length: 15; D: TRBD1; V: TRBV2; size: .; CDR3: CASTPDRALNTEAFF
J: TRBJ1-2; length: 18; D: .; V: TRBV11-2; size: .; CDR3: CASSLGLGGEGSRRGYTF
J: TRBJ1-1; length: 13; D: .; V: TRBV29-1; size: few; CDR3: CSVEVSMNTEAFF
J: TRBJ2-2; length: 16; D: .; V: TRBV2; size: .; CDR3: CASSVHQIANTGELFF
J: TRBJ2-1; length: 16; D: TRBD2; V: TRBV11-2; size: .; CDR3: CASSLGSGGASVEQFF
J: TRBJ2-2; length: 14; D: TRBD1; V: TRBV5-1; size: .; CDR3: CASARQGDTGELFF
J: TRBJ2-2; length: 16; D: .; V: TRBV11-2; size: .; CDR3: CASSIRTPRNTGELFF
J: TRBJ2-7; length: 16; D: TRBD1; V: TRBV11-3; size: .; CDR3: CASSSYRGVSAYEQYF
J: TRBJ1-5; length: 13; D: TRBD1; V: TRBV6-5; size: .; CDR3: CASSTGASQPQHF
J: TRBJ1-4; length: 14; D: .; V: TRBV12-5; size: once; CDR3: CASGNSNRNEKLFF
J: TRBJ2-1; length: 18; D: TRBD2; V: TRBV30; size: .; CDR3: CAWSPSPWTSRGYDEQFF
J: TRBJ2-3; length: 19; D: TRBD2; V: TRBV5-6; size: .; CDR3: CASSLALPMTSGLTDTQYF
J: TRBJ2-6; length: 17; D: TRBD1; V: TRBV12-5; size: .; CDR3: CASGLGQGDPGANVLTF
J: TRBJ1-2; length: 12; D: .; V: TRBV30; size: .; CDR3: CAWSREVGGYTF
J: TRBJ2-5; length: 17; D: TRBD2; V: TRBV27; size: .; CDR3: CASSMEGTSGYQETQYF
J: TRBJ1-2; length: 17; D: .; V: TRBV6-4; size: .; CDR3: CASSDSSQAGRLDGYTF
J: TRBJ1-4; length: 16; D: TRBD1; V: TRBV19; size: .; CDR3: CASRYRGTGTNEKLFF
J: TRBJ2-1; length: 16; D: TRBD2; V: TRBV27; size: .; CDR3: CASSPIAGGDYNEQFF
J: TRBJ2-7; length: 13; D: TRBD1; V: TRBV25-1; size: .; CDR3: CASSPGGSYEQYF